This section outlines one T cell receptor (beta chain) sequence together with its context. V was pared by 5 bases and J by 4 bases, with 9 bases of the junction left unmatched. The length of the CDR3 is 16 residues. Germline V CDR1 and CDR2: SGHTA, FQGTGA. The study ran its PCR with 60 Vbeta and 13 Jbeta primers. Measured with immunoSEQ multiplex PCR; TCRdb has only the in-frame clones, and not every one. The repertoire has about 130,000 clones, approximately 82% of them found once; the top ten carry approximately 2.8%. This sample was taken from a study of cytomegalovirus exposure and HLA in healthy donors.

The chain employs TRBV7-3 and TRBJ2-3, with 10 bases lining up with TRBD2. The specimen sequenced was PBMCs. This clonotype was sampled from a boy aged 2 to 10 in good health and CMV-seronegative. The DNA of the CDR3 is TGTGCCAGCAGCCCGCAAGCGGGAGGGCCCCCAGATACGCAGTATTTT. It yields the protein CASSPQAGGPPDTQYF.